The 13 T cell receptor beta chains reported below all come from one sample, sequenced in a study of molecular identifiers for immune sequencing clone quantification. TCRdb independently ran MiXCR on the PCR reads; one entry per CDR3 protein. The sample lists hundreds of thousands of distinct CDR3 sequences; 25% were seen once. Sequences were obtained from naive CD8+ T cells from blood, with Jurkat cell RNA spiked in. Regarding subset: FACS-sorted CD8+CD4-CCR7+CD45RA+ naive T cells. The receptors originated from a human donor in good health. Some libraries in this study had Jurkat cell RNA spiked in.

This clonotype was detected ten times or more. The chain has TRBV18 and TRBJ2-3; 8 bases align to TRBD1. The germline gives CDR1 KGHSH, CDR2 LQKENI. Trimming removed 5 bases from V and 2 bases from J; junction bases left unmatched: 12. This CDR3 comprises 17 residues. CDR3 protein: CASSEDRASSDTDTQYF. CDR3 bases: TGTGCCAGCTCAGAGGACAGGGCCTCATCTGACACAGATACGCAGTATTTT.

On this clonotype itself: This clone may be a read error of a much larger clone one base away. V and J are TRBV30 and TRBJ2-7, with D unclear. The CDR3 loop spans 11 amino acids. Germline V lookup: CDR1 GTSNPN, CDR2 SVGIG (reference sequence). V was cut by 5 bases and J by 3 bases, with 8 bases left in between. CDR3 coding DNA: TGTGCCTGGTGTGCCTACTACGAGCAGTACTTC. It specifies CAWCAYYEQYF. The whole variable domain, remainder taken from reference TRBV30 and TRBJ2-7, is SQTIHQWPATLVQPVGSPLSLECTVEGTSNPNLYWYRQAAGRGLQLLFYSVGIGQISSEVPQNLSASRPQDRQFILSSKKLLLSDSGFYLCAWCAYYEQYFGPGTRLTVT.

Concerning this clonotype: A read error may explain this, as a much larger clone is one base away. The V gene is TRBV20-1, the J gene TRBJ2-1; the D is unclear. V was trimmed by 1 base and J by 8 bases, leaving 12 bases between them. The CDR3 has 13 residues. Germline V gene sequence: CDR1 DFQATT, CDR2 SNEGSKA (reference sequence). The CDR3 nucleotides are TGCAGTGCTAGAGGCGGTGGGGTGGATGAGCAGTTCTTC. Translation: CSARGGGVDEQFF.

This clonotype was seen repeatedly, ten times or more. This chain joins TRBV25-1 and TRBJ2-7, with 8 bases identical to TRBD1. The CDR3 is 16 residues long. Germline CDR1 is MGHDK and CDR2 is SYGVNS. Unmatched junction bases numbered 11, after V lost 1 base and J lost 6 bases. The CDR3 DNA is TGTGCCAGCAGTGAATTCCGCACAGGGGGAGTGGGCGAGCAGTACTTC. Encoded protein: CASSEFRTGGVGEQYF.

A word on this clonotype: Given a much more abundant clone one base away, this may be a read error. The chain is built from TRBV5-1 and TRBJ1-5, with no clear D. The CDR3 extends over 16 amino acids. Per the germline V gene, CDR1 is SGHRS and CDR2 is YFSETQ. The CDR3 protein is CASSRPTTDSSQPQHF. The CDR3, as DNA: TGCGCCAGCAGCCGCCCTACTACCGATAGCAGTCAGCCCCAGCATTTT.

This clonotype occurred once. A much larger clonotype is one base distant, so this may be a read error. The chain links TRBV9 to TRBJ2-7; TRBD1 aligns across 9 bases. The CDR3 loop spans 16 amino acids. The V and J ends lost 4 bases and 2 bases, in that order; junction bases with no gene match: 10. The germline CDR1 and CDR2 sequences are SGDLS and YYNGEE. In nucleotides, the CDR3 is TGTGCCAGCAGCCCTCTGCCGGGACAGGGTCCCTACGAGCAGTACTTC. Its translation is CASSPLPGQGPYEQYF.

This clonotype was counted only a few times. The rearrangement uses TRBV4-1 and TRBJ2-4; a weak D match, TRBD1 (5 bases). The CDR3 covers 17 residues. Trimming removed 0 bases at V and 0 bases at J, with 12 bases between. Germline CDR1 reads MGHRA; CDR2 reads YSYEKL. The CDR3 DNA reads TGCGCCAGCAGCCAAGAATGGGGCCCCCGAGCCAAAAACATTCAGTACTTC. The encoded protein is CASSQEWGPRAKNIQYF.

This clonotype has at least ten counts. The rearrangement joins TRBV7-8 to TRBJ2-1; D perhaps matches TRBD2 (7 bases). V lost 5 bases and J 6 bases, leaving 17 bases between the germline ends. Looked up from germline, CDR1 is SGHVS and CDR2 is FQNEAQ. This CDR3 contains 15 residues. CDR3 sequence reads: CASSLRGGPSNEQFF. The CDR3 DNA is TGTGCCAGCAGCCTCCGCGGGGGCCCCAGCAATGAGCAGTTCTTC.

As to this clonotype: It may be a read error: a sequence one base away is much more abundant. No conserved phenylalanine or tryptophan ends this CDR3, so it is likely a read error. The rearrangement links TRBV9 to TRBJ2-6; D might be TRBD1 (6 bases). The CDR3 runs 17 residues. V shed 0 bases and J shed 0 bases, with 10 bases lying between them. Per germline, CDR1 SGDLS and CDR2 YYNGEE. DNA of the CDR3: TGTGCCAGCAGCGTAGAGGACAGCAGCTCTGGGGCCAACGTCCTGACTTCC. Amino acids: CASSVEDSSSGANVLTS.

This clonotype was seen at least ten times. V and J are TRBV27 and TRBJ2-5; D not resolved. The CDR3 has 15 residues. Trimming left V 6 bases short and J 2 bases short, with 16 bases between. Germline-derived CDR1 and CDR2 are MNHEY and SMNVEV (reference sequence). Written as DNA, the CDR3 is TGTGCCAGCAGCCCCGAAGTTGTGGGACAAGAGACCCAGTACTTC. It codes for CASSPEVVGQETQYF.

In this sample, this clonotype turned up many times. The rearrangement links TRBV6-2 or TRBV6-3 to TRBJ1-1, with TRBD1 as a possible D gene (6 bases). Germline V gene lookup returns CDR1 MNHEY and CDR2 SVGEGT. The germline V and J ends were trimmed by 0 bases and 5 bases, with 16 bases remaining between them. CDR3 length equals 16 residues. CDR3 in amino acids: CASSYSRGRGETEAFF. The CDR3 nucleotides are TGTGCCAGCAGTTACTCGAGGGGCAGGGGAGAGACTGAAGCTTTCTTT.

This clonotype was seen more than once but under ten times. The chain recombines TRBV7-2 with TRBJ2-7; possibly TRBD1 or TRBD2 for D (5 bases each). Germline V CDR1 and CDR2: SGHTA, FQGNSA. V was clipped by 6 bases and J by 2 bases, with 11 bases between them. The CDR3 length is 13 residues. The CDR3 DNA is TGTGCCAGCAGGCCTCGGGGCCCCTACGAGCAGTACTTC. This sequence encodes CASRPRGPYEQYF.

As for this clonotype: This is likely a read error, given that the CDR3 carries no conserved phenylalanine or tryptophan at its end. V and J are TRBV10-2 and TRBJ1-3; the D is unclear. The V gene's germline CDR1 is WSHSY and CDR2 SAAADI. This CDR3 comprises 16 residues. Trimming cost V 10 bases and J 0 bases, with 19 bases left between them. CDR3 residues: CANGYRKSFSGNTIYL. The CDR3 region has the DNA TGCGCCAACGGATACAGAAAGAGCTTCTCTGGAAACACCATATATCTT.